Following are 11 T cell receptor beta chains from one sample sequenced in a study of blood T cell repertoires in COVID-19. TCRdb's copy holds only in-frame clones and misses some; the assay was immunoSEQ multiplex PCR. The data contain 150,000 or so clones, around 80% of them singletons. Sequenced: peripheral blood. Source of these receptors: an elderly woman with acute or convalescent COVID-19.

The chain employs TRBV7-9 and TRBJ2-7; TRBD1 agrees at 8 bases. Germline assignment: CDR1 SEHNR and CDR2 FQNEAQ (reference sequence). The CDR3 runs 14 residues. V was pared by 5 bases and J by 3 bases, with 6 bases of the junction left unmatched. DNA for the CDR3: TGTGCCAGCAGCCCGGGGACAGGCGGCTACGAGCAGTACTTC. It specifies CASSPGTGGYEQYF.

This chain links TRBV28 with TRBJ2-2; no definite D call. Germline CDR1 reads MDHEN; CDR2 reads SYDVKM. This CDR3 is built from 15 residues. Trimming removed 5 bases at V and 0 bases at J, with 10 bases between. In DNA form, the CDR3 reads TGTGCCAGCAGTGAATCCGGTCCGAACACCGGGGAGCTGTTTTTT. It specifies CASSESGPNTGELFF.

Details on this clone: The junction departs from germline at one end; a sequencing error may be responsible. This sequence joins TRBV7-7 and TRBJ2-3; 11 nucleotides line up with TRBD2. CDR1 SSHAT and CDR2 FNYEAQ come from the germline V gene (reference sequence). The CDR3 runs 16 residues. CDR3 nucleotide sequence: TGTGCTAGCAGCTCCGGACTAGCGGGCCGCACAGATACGCAGTATTTT. Residues: CASSSGLAGRTDTQYF.

This clone was seen just once. CDR3 region: CASSQGLAHTQYF. The CDR3 coding sequence is TGTGCCAGCAGCCAAGGACTAGCGCATACGCAGTATTTT. The chain carries TRBV3-1 (or the pseudogene TRBV3-2) and TRBJ2-3, with 8 nucleotides matching TRBD2. Germline V gene lookup returns CDR1 LGHDT and CDR2 YNNKEL (reference sequence). The CDR3 length is 13 residues. V trimming: 1 base; J trimming: 7 bases; junction bases outside the gene matches: 1.

This rearrangement joins TRBV11-2 to TRBJ2-2; 8 bases match TRBD1. The CDR3 runs 15 residues. V lost 2 bases and J lost 4; bases outside the gene matches: 3. The germline CDR1 and CDR2 sequences are SGHAT and FQNNGV. CDR3 residues: CASSLTGGFTGELFF. DNA for the CDR3: TGTGCCAGCAGCTTAACAGGGGGGTTCACCGGGGAGCTGTTTTTT.

The chain employs TRBV2 and TRBJ2-2; tentative D call: TRBD2 (6 bases). Germline V gene lookup returns CDR1 SNHLY and CDR2 FYNNEI. This CDR3 is 14 amino acids long. Trimming shortened V by 4 bases and J by 4 bases, and 10 bases separated the two germline ends. In DNA, the CDR3 is TGTGCCAGCAGTGTCCGGGAGCCCACCGGGGAGCTGTTTTTT. The encoded protein is CASSVREPTGELFF.

The chain employs TRBV11-2 and TRBJ2-7; D is uncertain. Germline V gives CDR1 SGHAT, CDR2 FQNNGV. V was cut by 2 bases and J by 1 base, with 12 bases left in between. The CDR3 is 15 amino acids. As DNA, the CDR3 is TGTGCCAGCAGCTTAACGCCCGACGGGTCCTACGAGCAGTACTTC. It translates to CASSLTPDGSYEQYF.

The sample holds a few counts of this clone. The chain couples TRBV4-2 to TRBJ1-6, with 7 bases that match TRBD1. Germline V lookup: CDR1 LGHNA, CDR2 YNFKEQ. There are 16 residues in the CDR3. The ends lost 0 bases at V and 10 bases at J; junction bases unmatched: 9. CDR3 region: CASSQDRSGGRSPLHF. The CDR3 nucleotides read TGTGCCAGCAGCCAAGATCGGTCAGGGGGGCGGTCACCCCTCCACTTT.

The chain links TRBV6-6 to TRBJ2-2; D uncertain. Germline CDR1 and CDR2: MNHNY and SVGAGI (reference sequence). CDR3 size: 12 residues. Trimming stripped 0 bases from V and 8 bases from J, with 4 bases between. The CDR3 loop is CASSYSEGELFF. CDR3 coding DNA: TGTGCCAGCAGTTACTCGGAGGGGGAGCTGTTTTTT.

The gene calls are TRBV19 and TRBJ2-5; 8 positions agree with TRBD1. The V gene's germline CDR1 is LNHDA and CDR2 SQIVND (reference sequence). V was clipped by 9 bases and J by 4 bases; unmatched bases: 7. The CDR3 has 13 amino acids. The CDR3 DNA reads TGTGCCAGCGGCAGGGGGCGGCGAGAGACCCAGTACTTC. Translating it yields CASGRGRRETQYF. Full variable domain (remainder filled in from reference TRBV19 and TRBJ2-5): DGGITQSPKYLFRKEGQNVTLSCEQNLNHDAMYWYRQDPGQGLRLIYYSQIVNDFQKGDIAEGYSVSREKKESFPLTVTSAQKNPTAFYLCASGRGRRETQYFGPGTRLLVL.

The chain uses TRBV28 and TRBJ2-2, with no clear D. The CDR3 contains 14 residues. V gave up 3 bases and J gave up 6 bases, with 11 bases separating them. Germline assignment: CDR1 MDHEN and CDR2 SYDVKM. CDR3 loop: CASSLLATAGELFF. The CDR3 bases are TGTGCCAGCAGTTTGTTGGCAACCGCCGGGGAGCTGTTTTTT.